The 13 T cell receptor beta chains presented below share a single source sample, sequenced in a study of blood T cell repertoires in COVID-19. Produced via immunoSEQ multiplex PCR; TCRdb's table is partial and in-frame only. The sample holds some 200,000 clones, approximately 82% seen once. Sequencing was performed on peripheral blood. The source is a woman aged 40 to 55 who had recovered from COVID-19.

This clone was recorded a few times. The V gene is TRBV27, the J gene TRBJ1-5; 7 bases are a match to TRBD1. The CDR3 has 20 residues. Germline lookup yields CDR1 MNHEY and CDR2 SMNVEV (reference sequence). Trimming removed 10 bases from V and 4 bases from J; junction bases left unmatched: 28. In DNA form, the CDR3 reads TGTGCCACGCCGGTTAAACTTTCAGGGGGGCGGACGGGCGGGAATCAGCCCCAGCATTTT. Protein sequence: CATPVKLSGGRTGGNQPQHF.

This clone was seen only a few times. The CDR3 DNA is TGTGCCAGCAGCTCGAATCCGGGGGACCTGCGTGGCTACACCTTC. Translating it yields CASSSNPGDLRGYTF. The V call is TRBV7-3, the J call TRBJ1-2; a weak D match, TRBD1 (5 bases). Per germline, CDR1 SGHTA and CDR2 FQGTGA. V lost 4 bases and J lost 7, with 19 bases in between. The CDR3 runs 15 residues.

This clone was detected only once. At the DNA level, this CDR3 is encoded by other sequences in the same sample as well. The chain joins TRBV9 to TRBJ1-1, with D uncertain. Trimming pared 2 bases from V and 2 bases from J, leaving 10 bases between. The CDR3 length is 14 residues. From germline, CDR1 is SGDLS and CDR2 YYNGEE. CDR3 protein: CASSVVGSNTEAFF. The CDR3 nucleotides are TGTGCCAGCAGCGTTGTAGGTAGCAACACTGAAGCTTTCTTT.

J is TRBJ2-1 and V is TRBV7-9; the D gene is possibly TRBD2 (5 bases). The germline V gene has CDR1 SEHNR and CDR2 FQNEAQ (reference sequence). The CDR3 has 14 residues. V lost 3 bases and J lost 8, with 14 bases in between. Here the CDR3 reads CASSLTGSLYEQFF. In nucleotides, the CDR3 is TGTGCCAGCAGCTTGACGGGGTCCCTATATGAGCAGTTCTTC.

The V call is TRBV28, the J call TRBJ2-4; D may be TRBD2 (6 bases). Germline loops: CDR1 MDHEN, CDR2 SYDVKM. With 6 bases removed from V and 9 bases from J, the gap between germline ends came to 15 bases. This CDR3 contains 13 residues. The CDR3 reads CASRGEADGIQYF. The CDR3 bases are TGTGCCAGCAGAGGGGAGGCGGACGGCATTCAGTACTTC.

The CDR3 sequence is CASSRSERASSTDTQYF. CDR3 coding DNA: TGTGCCAGCAGTCGGAGCGAGCGGGCGTCTAGCACAGATACGCAGTATTTT. The chain recombines TRBV28 with TRBJ2-3; tentatively, D is TRBD2 (6 bases). The ends were cut back, 5 bases at V and 0 bases at J, with 18 bases in the middle. In germline, CDR1 is MDHEN, CDR2 SYDVKM. The CDR3 contains 17 residues.

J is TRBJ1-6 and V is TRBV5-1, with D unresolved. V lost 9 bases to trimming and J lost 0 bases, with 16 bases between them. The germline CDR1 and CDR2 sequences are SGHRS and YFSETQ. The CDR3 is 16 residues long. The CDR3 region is CATKREPSSYNSPLHF. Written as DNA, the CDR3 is TGCGCCACCAAACGGGAGCCAAGCTCCTATAATTCACCCCTCCACTTT.

The CDR3 region has the DNA TGCGCCAGCAGCCAAGGGCTGTCTAGCGGGGGGGTCAGCTCCTACAATGAGCAGTTCTTC. This sequence encodes CASSQGLSSGGVSSYNEQFF. This chain uses TRBV4-3 with TRBJ2-1; 12 bases are shared with TRBD2. After removal of 1 base from V and 0 bases from J, the junction contained 10 bases not matched to a gene. Germline lookup yields CDR1 LGHNA and CDR2 YSLEER. The CDR3 length is 20 residues.

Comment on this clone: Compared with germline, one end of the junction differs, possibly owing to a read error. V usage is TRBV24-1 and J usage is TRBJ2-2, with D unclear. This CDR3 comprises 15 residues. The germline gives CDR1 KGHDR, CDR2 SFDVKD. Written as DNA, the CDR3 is TGTGTCACCAGTGATTTTTCTGTAAACACCGGGGAGCTGTTTTTT. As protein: CVTSDFSVNTGELFF.

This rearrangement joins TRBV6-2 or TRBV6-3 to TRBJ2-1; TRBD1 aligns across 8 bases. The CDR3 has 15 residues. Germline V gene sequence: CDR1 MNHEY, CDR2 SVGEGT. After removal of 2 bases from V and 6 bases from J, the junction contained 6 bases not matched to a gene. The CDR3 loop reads CASSYPGQGINEQFF. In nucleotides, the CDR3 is TGTGCCAGCAGTTACCCTGGACAGGGAATCAATGAGCAGTTCTTC.

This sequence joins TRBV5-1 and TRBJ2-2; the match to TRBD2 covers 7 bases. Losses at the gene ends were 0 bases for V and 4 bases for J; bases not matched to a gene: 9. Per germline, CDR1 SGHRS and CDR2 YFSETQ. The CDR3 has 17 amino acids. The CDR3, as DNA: TGCGCCAGCAGCTTGGGCCCCCCGGGGGAGGGCACCGGGGAGCTGTTTTTT. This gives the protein CASSLGPPGEGTGELFF.

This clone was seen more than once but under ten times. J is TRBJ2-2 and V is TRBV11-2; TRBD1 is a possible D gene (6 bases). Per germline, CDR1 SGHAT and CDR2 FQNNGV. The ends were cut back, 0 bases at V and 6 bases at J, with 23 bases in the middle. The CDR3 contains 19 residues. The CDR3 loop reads CASSLDQGLNPGLSGELFF. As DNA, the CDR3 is TGTGCCAGCAGCTTAGATCAGGGGCTTAATCCAGGGCTCTCCGGGGAGCTGTTTTTT.

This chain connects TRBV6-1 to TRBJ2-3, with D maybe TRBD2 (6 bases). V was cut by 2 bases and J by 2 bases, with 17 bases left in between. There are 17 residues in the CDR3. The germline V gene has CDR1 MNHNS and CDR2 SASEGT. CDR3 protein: CASSETRRADSTDTQYF. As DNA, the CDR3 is TGTGCCAGCAGTGAAACCCGGAGGGCAGATTCCACAGATACGCAGTATTTT.